These 9 T cell receptor beta chains originate from one sample sequenced in a study of blood T cell repertoires in COVID-19. This table comes from immunoSEQ multiplex PCR, and its TCRdb copy is limited to in-frame clones, with some not included. Found here are 30,000 to 35,000 clones, about 78% of them singletons; the top ten hold roughly a third. Material for sequencing was peripheral blood. The receptors derive from a man older than 75 with acute or convalescent COVID-19.

V and J are TRBV5-1 and TRBJ1-4; no definite D call. Germline CDR1 and CDR2: SGHRS and YFSETQ. Trimming removed 0 bases from V and 5 bases from J, with 11 bases in between. The CDR3 is 15 amino acids. The CDR3 DNA reads TGCGCCAGCAGCTTGGGTCGTAGTCTCAATGAAAAACTGTTTTTT. This encodes CASSLGRSLNEKLFF.

This clone was recorded once. The chain employs TRBV9 and TRBJ2-3; perhaps TRBD2 as D (7 bases). The V and J ends lost 0 bases and 10 bases respectively, with 9 bases between them. Per germline, CDR1 SGDLS and CDR2 YYNGEE. The length of the CDR3 is 12 residues. The CDR3 DNA is TGTGCCAGCAGCGTAGCGGGGGGCGCGCAGTATTTT. It is translated as CASSVAGGAQYF.

This chain joins TRBV7-2 and TRBJ1-2; possibly TRBD1 for D (5 bases). The CDR3 runs 14 residues. CDR1 is SGHTA and CDR2 is FQGNSA in the germline V gene. Trimming stripped 1 base from V and 0 bases from J, with 6 bases between. This chain's CDR3 is CASSLGQPNYGYTF. The CDR3, as DNA: TGTGCCAGCAGCTTAGGACAGCCTAACTATGGCTACACCTTC.

A single count supports this clone. The rearrangement joins TRBV7-8 to TRBJ1-4; TRBD1 aligns across 8 bases. The germline V gene has CDR1 SGHVS and CDR2 FQNEAQ. CDR3 size: 14 residues. J was trimmed by 8 bases and V by 5 bases; bases with no gene match: 7. For the CDR3, the DNA is TGTGCCAGCAGCCCGGACAGGGTTGGGGAAAAACTGTTTTTT. Translating gives CASSPDRVGEKLFF.

The chain carries TRBV7-9 and TRBJ2-7, with 8 bases aligning to TRBD1. V lost 5 bases to trimming and J lost 5 bases; unmatched junction nucleotides: 5. Germline CDR1 SEHNR, CDR2 FQNEAQ (reference sequence). This CDR3 has 13 residues. The CDR3 bases are TGTGCCAGCAGCCGGACAGGGACGAACGAGCAGTACTTC. Its translation: CASSRTGTNEQYF.

The chain joins TRBV5-1 to TRBJ1-2; D is undetermined. The ends were cut back, 4 bases at V and 1 base at J, with 5 bases in the middle. CDR3 length equals 12 residues. CDR1 is SGHRS, CDR2 YFSETQ, per germline. The CDR3 sequence: CASSRDNYGYTF. CDR3 DNA: TGCGCCAGCAGCCGAGATAACTATGGCTACACCTTC. Variable domain in full (rest from reference TRBV5-1 and TRBJ1-2): KAGVTQTPRYLIKTRGQQVTLSCSPISGHRSVSWYQQTPGQGLQFLFEYFSETQRNKGNFPGRFSGRQFSNSRSEMNVSTLELGDSALYLCASSRDNYGYTFGSGTRLTVV.

This chain joins TRBV27 and TRBJ1-2; 7 bases fit TRBD1. Trimming cost V 7 bases and J 8 bases; bases outside gene matches: 16. The CDR3 length is 15 residues. Germline lookup yields CDR1 MNHEY and CDR2 SMNVEV (reference sequence). The CDR3 DNA reads as TGTGCCAGCAAACCTCCCGGGACAGTTCAGAGCGGCTACACCTTC. Protein sequence: CASKPPGTVQSGYTF.

This clone was detected a few times. This sequence joins TRBV7-3 and TRBJ1-6; possibly TRBD1 for D (5 bases). From germline, CDR1 is SGHTA and CDR2 FQGTGA. The V and J ends lost 5 bases and 7 bases respectively, with 9 bases between them. This CDR3 has 13 residues. CDR3 DNA sequence: TGTGCCAGCAGCCGGAGGGACAATTCACCCCTCCACTTT. As protein: CASSRRDNSPLHF.

The CDR3 nucleotides read TGTGCCAGCAGTGAAGGGCGGGGGGTGAGGTCAGATACGCAGTATTTT. It codes for CASSEGRGVRSDTQYF. The V gene is TRBV6-1, the J gene TRBJ2-3; 8 bases align to TRBD2. With 1 base clipped from V and 4 bases from J, the junction kept 7 bases outside the gene matches. The germline V gene encodes CDR1 MNHNS and CDR2 SASEGT. The CDR3 length is 16 residues.